This TCR beta chain is drawn from a study of post-analysis software for immune sequencing data. Study-level findings and limits: With TRBV5-6, TRBV5-1 and TRBV20-1 included, about five TRBV segments were more frequent in patients than in controls.

Note on this clonotype: Its antigen is still unknown.

The library was made from cDNA and included unique molecular identifiers. MiXCR, run by TCRdb on the PCR reads, gives a single entry per CDR3 protein. The sample has roughly 200,000 distinct CDR3 sequences, 25% to 35% seen once; the top ten hold more than 3%. This CDR3 contains 17 residues. Unmatched junction bases numbered 15, after V lost 4 bases and J lost 7 bases. Germline CDR1 SGHRS, CDR2 YFSETQ. Sample: blood. V and J are TRBV5-1 and TRBJ2-1, with 9 bases identical to TRBD2. This receptor was obtained from a girl aged 2-17 years with multiple sclerosis. CDR3 region: CASSNNRRRGGSNEQFF. The CDR3 region has the DNA TGCGCCAGCAGCAATAACCGGAGGCGGGGGGGCTCGAATGAGCAGTTCTTC.